The source of this TCR beta chain is a study of PD-1 blockade in classical Hodgkin lymphoma. Germline CDR1 reads SGDLS; CDR2 reads YYNGEE. The V gene lost 4 bases and the J gene lost 10 bases, with 24 bases spanning the gap. This CDR3 is 16 amino acids long. The method was immunoSEQ multiplex PCR; TCRdb's version includes in-frame clones alone and lacks a portion of them. The sample gives roughly 100,000 clones, around 89% of which show up once; 6.6% is in the top ten. Every patient experienced relapse after autologous stem cell transplantation, and brentuximab vedotin exposure varied. The TCR sequence derives from a human donor with classical Hodgkin lymphoma. Material: peripheral blood mononuclear cells (PBMCs), obtained before the second cycle of nivolumab. This chain links TRBV9 with TRBJ2-1; a weak D match, TRBD2 (7 bases). CDR3 nucleotides: TGTGCCAGCAGCCCCCGAGGGGGGGACCCCCCTGTCGAGCAGTTCTTC. Encoded protein: CASSPRGGDPPVEQFF.